A selection of T cell receptor beta chains follows, all from one sample in a study of cytomegalovirus exposure and HLA in healthy donors. Repertoires were generated with immunoSEQ multiplex PCR, while TCRdb's copy carries only in-frame clones and drops some. Seen here are about 64,000 clones, over 75% observed once, and the top ten hold over 8.5%. Sequenced material: PBMCs. The receptors shown here come from a female donor in good health and CMV-seronegative. CDR3s leave out the opening cysteine and the closing phenylalanine or tryptophan. Clone size is stated in some rows and not others, as once, few, many or a class when expanded.

clone size | J gene | V gene | CDR3 protein
NA | TRBJ2-5 | TRBV5-4 | ASSLWWGEQETQY
NA | TRBJ1-4 | TRBV6-5 | ASSPWPDSNEKLF
NA | TRBJ2-1 | TRBV14 | ASSQDHSGGAWGEQF
NA | TRBJ1-2 | TRBV6-5 | ASTRLGQDYGYT
once | TRBJ2-3 | TRBV5-8 | ASSSGQGADTQY
NA | TRBJ2-4 | TRBV28 | ASRGDRVSKNIQY
NA | TRBJ2-2 | TRBV28 | ASTRIWGATGELF
NA | TRBJ1-1 | TRBV7-9 | ASSATGGSILDTEAF
NA | TRBJ1-4 | TRBV6-1 | ASSDLKGVTNEKLF
NA | TRBJ2-1 | TRBV28 | ASSSGRQSEQF
once | TRBJ1-2 | TRBV6-4 | ATRWYGYT
NA | TRBJ2-1 | TRBV10-3 | ANHQAPGDSSYNEQF
NA | TRBJ1-5 | TRBV7-9 | ASSHRGEGQPQH
few | TRBJ1-5 | TRBV15 | ATSSRTTAQPQH
NA | TRBJ2-7 | TRBV9 | ASSVGGGTYEQY